A single sample is the source of the 15 T cell receptor beta chains below, sequenced in a study of T cells in Graves' hyperthyroidism and ophthalmopathy. There were TCR beta CDR3 regions amplified from RNA transcripts. A first-round RT-PCR of the TCR CDR3 used the HTBI primer set. TCRdb itself ran the multiplex PCR reads through MiXCR, one entry per CDR3 protein. The sample includes fewer than 300,000 distinct CDR3 sequences, roughly 15% of them seen just once. Sequencing was done on a sample of blood. The receptors derive from a woman aged 45-65 years with Graves' hyperthyroidism that later progressed to Graves' ophthalmopathy.

The sample holds many counts of this clonotype. This chain joins TRBV20-1 and TRBJ2-5; D call uncertain. The CDR3 contains 14 residues. V shed 3 bases and J shed 2 bases, with 13 bases lying between them. In germline, CDR1 is DFQATT, CDR2 SNEGSKA (reference sequence). The CDR3 bases are TGCAGTGCTAGCTCGACTGGTCCGCAAGAGACCCAGTACTTC. This codes for CSASSTGPQETQYF.

Ten or more counts support this clonotype. The chain employs TRBV27 and TRBJ2-3, with 9 bases aligning to TRBD2. This CDR3 has 15 amino acids. The germline gives CDR1 MNHEY, CDR2 SMNVEV (reference sequence). The J segment lost 2 bases and the V segment lost 7 bases, leaving 7 bases of the junction unmatched. CDR3 in amino acids: CASIRLAGTTDTQYF. The CDR3 region has the DNA TGTGCCAGCATCCGCCTAGCGGGAACCACAGATACGCAGTATTTT.

This clonotype was seen many times. The chain combines TRBV9 with TRBJ1-4, with D perhaps matching TRBD1 (5 bases). The CDR3 covers 15 residues. The V end lost 2 bases, the J end lost 8 bases, and 16 bases lay between the germline ends. Germline CDR1 is SGDLS and CDR2 is YYNGEE. The CDR3 region has the DNA TGTGCCAGCAGCGTTAGGGACGGCCCCGGCGAAAAACTGTTTTTT. It translates to CASSVRDGPGEKLFF.

This clonotype was seen ten or more times. V gene TRBV27 combines with J gene TRBJ2-7, with a tentative D call TRBD2 (5 bases). Germline loops: CDR1 MNHEY, CDR2 SMNVEV (reference sequence). The CDR3 is 13 residues long. V lost 9 bases and J 1 base, leaving 13 bases between the germline ends. The DNA for the CDR3 is TGTGCCAGTGGGTCTACGGGGTCCTACGAGCAGTACTTC. It encodes CASGSTGSYEQYF.

This clonotype showed up many times. The chain recombines TRBV7-8 with TRBJ2-5; D gene uncertain. Trimming shortened V by 1 base and J by 0 bases, and 6 bases separated the two germline ends. CDR3 size: 14 residues. Per germline, CDR1 SGHVS and CDR2 FQNEAQ. CDR3 residues: CASSLGLYQETQYF. CDR3 nucleotides: TGTGCCAGCAGCTTAGGGTTGTACCAAGAGACCCAGTACTTC.

This clonotype has only a few counts. The J gene is TRBJ1-1, the V gene TRBV9; perhaps TRBD1 as D (6 bases). CDR3 length: 15 amino acids. The germline gives CDR1 SGDLS, CDR2 YYNGEE. V lost 0 bases and J 4 bases, leaving 13 bases between the germline ends. DNA of the CDR3: TGTGCCAGCAGCGTAGGCACAGGGCTTGGCACTGAAGCTTTCTTT. This translates into CASSVGTGLGTEAFF.

This clonotype was found many times. The rearrangement joins TRBV28 to TRBJ2-7; D might be TRBD1 (6 bases). V was clipped by 8 bases and J by 4 bases, with 12 bases between them. The germline gives CDR1 MDHEN, CDR2 SYDVKM. The CDR3 covers 12 residues. The DNA for the CDR3 is TGTGCCAGCGCCGGGACAAGATACGAGCAGTACTTC. Translation: CASAGTRYEQYF. The whole variable domain, remainder taken from reference TRBV28 and TRBJ2-7, is DVKVTQSSRYLVKRTGEKVFLECVQDMDHENMFWYRQDPGLGLRLIYFSYDVKMKEKGDIPEGYSVSREKKERFSLILESASTNQTSMYLCASAGTRYEQYFGPGTRLTVT.

This clonotype was seen ten or more times. The rearrangement links TRBV2 to TRBJ2-1, with D possibly being TRBD1 (8 bases). V was pared by 1 base and J by 4 bases, with 11 bases between. CDR3 length: 15 residues. Germline-derived CDR1 and CDR2 are SNHLY and FYNNEI. CDR3 nucleotide sequence: TGTGCCAGCAGTGAAGACAGGGGGGGTTACAATGAGCAGTTCTTC. Encoded protein: CASSEDRGGYNEQFF.

This clonotype showed up many times. The CDR3 sequence: CASSLGLGRAVADEQFF. DNA for the CDR3: TGTGCCAGCAGCTTAGGTCTAGGCAGGGCGGTTGCCGATGAGCAGTTCTTC. The chain is built from TRBV11-2 and TRBJ2-1; D is possibly TRBD1 (5 bases). V shed 1 base and J shed 8 bases, with 21 bases lying between them. The CDR3 spans 17 residues. Germline CDR1 SGHAT, CDR2 FQNNGV.

This clonotype has a count of ten or more. The chain uses TRBV11-3 and TRBJ1-1, with 7 bases lining up with TRBD1. The germline V gene has CDR1 SGHNT and CDR2 YENEEA. The CDR3 has 15 amino acids. V was clipped by 5 bases and J by 3 bases; unmatched bases: 9. This chain's CDR3 is CASSPGTGVHTEAFF. DNA for the CDR3: TGTGCCAGCAGCCCAGGAACAGGGGTTCACACTGAAGCTTTCTTT.

The chain carries TRBV28 and TRBJ2-5; TRBD2 is a possible D gene (6 bases). CDR1 is MDHEN and CDR2 is SYDVKM in the germline V gene. V was shortened by 2 bases and J by 2 bases, with 12 bases between the two germline ends. The CDR3 length is 15 residues. Here the CDR3 reads CASSLGGNKQETQYF. The CDR3 region has the DNA TGTGCCAGCAGTTTAGGCGGGAATAAACAAGAGACCCAGTACTTC.

This clonotype occurred many times. The chain is built from TRBV29-1 and TRBJ1-1; unclear D gene. CDR3 length: 11 residues. The germline V gene has CDR1 SQVTM and CDR2 ANQGSEA. Trimming shortened V by 4 bases and J by 1 base, and 4 bases separated the two germline ends. The CDR3 here is CSVGQNTEAFF. In DNA form, the CDR3 reads TGCAGCGTTGGACAGAACACTGAAGCTTTCTTT.

The V and J genes are TRBV5-1 and TRBJ2-2, with D perhaps being TRBD1 or TRBD2 (5 bases each). With 3 bases removed from V and 5 bases from J, the gap between germline ends came to 17 bases. The CDR3 consists of 16 residues. The germline V gene has CDR1 SGHRS and CDR2 YFSETQ. As DNA, the CDR3 is TGCGCCAGCAGCTCTCTCCCCGGGGCCCCTACCGGGGAGCTGTTTTTT. Translating it yields CASSSLPGAPTGELFF.

This clonotype appeared many times. V usage is TRBV5-1 and J usage is TRBJ2-7; the match to TRBD2 covers 11 bases. In germline, CDR1 is SGHRS, CDR2 YFSETQ. The CDR3 runs 14 residues. Trimming cost V 4 bases and J 4 bases; bases outside gene matches: 4. CDR3 nucleotide sequence: TGCGCCAGCAGCGAGACTAGCGGGATGTACGAGCAGTACTTC. It is translated as CASSETSGMYEQYF.

In its sample, this clonotype was seen many times. The V and J genes are TRBV18 and TRBJ2-1; 8 nucleotides match TRBD2. This CDR3 is 16 amino acids long. Germline lookup yields CDR1 KGHSH and CDR2 LQKENI. V lost 5 bases, J lost 2 bases, and 8 bases stayed unmatched. CDR3 sequence (DNA): TGTGCCAGCTCATCGGGACTAGATTCTGCCTACAATGAGCAGTTCTTC. Encoded protein: CASSSGLDSAYNEQFF.